These 29 T cell receptor beta chains were all obtained from the same sample, sequenced in a study of blood T cell repertoires in COVID-19. TCRdb keeps only in-frame clones here, not all; method: immunoSEQ multiplex PCR. This sample has around 150,000 clones; about nine tenths occur once, and the top ten carry roughly 4.8%. What was sequenced was peripheral blood. The receptor set was obtained from a man aged 25 to 45 with COVID-19, enrolled during active disease.

The chain is built from TRBV27 and TRBJ2-5; TRBD2 agrees at 7 bases. V gave up 2 bases and J gave up 2 bases; unmatched junction bases: 2. In germline, CDR1 is MNHEY, CDR2 SMNVEV (reference sequence). This CDR3 is 14 amino acids long. The CDR3 reads CASSLSGAQETQYF. The CDR3 DNA sequence: TGTGCCAGCAGTTTAAGCGGGGCTCAAGAGACCCAGTACTTC.

This chain links TRBV5-1 with TRBJ2-1; TRBD2 aligns across 9 bases. Trimming removed 0 bases from V and 0 bases from J; junction bases left unmatched: 4. Per the germline V gene, CDR1 is SGHRS and CDR2 is YFSETQ. This CDR3 comprises 17 residues. CDR3 sequence: CASSLVSGGSSYNEQFF. The DNA of the CDR3 is TGCGCCAGCAGCTTGGTGAGCGGGGGGAGCTCCTACAATGAGCAGTTCTTC.

V is TRBV7-8 and J is TRBJ1-1; 7 positions agree with TRBD1. Germline CDR1 and CDR2: SGHVS and FQNEAQ. This CDR3 has 15 amino acids. The V and J ends lost 5 bases and 2 bases, in that order; junction bases with no gene match: 8. CDR3 protein: CASSLRQGGNTEAFF. Here the CDR3 DNA reads TGTGCCAGCAGCCTTCGACAGGGCGGTAACACTGAAGCTTTCTTT.

This clone was detected only a few times. The gene calls are TRBV7-9 and TRBJ1-4, with a weak D call TRBD1 (6 bases). The ends were cut back, 5 bases at V and 8 bases at J, with 15 bases in the middle. Germline values: CDR1 SEHNR, CDR2 FQNEAQ (reference sequence). The CDR3 has 14 residues. The CDR3 DNA reads TGTGCCAGCAGCCGGACAGAGGACTTAGAAAAACTGTTTTTT. Its protein is CASSRTEDLEKLFF.

The chain combines TRBV14 with TRBJ1-1; TRBD1 matches at 9 bases. Trimming cost V 3 bases and J 3 bases; bases outside gene matches: 8. From germline, CDR1 is SGHDN and CDR2 FVKESK. The CDR3 runs to 16 residues. CDR3 residues: CASSQLGQGKDTEAFF. CDR3 sequence (DNA): TGTGCCAGCAGCCAGCTTGGACAGGGGAAAGACACTGAAGCTTTCTTT. Together with reference TRBV14 and TRBJ1-1, the CDR3 gives the full variable domain: EAGVTQFPSHSVIEKGQTVTLRCDPISGHDNLYWYRRVMGKEIKFLLHFVKESKQDESGMPNNRFLAERTGGTYSTLKVQPAELEDSGVYFCASSQLGQGKDTEAFFGQGTRLTVV.

The CDR3 DNA sequence: TGTGCCAGCAGCCCGACCGAGGTGGGGGGCTATGGCTACACCTTC. Protein sequence: CASSPTEVGGYGYTF. The chain has TRBV7-9 and TRBJ1-2; D possibly corresponds to TRBD1 (5 bases). CDR1 and CDR2 from the germline V gene are SEHNR and FQNEAQ (reference sequence). The CDR3 is 15 residues long. V lost 5 bases and J 4 bases, leaving 17 bases between the germline ends.

The CDR3 sequence: CASSFSGTASSYNEQFF. The DNA of the CDR3 is TGTGCCAGCAGCTTTTCCGGGACAGCTAGCTCCTACAATGAGCAGTTCTTC. The chain uses TRBV7-9 and TRBJ2-1; 7 bases line up with TRBD1. This CDR3 has 17 amino acids. J gave up 0 bases and V 3 bases, and 8 bases lay outside the gene matches. The germline CDR1 and CDR2 sequences are SEHNR and FQNEAQ (reference sequence).

This clone was counted once. V gene TRBV29-1 combines with J gene TRBJ1-2; TRBD1 matches at 9 bases. With V trimmed by 4 bases and J by 5 bases, 5 bases remained unmatched. Germline assignment: CDR1 SQVTM and CDR2 ANQGSEA. CDR3 length: 13 amino acids. The CDR3 protein is CSVGGQGLYGYTF. The DNA for the CDR3 is TGCAGCGTTGGGGGACAGGGACTATATGGCTACACCTTC. The full variable domain, its missing parts supplied by reference TRBV29-1 and TRBJ1-2, is SAVISQKPSRDICQRGTSLTIQCQVDSQVTMMFWYRQQPGQSLTLIATANQGSEATYESGFVIDKFPISRPNLTFSTLTVSNMSPEDSSIYLCSVGGQGLYGYTFGSGTRLTVV.

This chain links TRBV18 with TRBJ1-1; D is unclear. Trimming left V 3 bases short and J 8 bases short, with 13 bases between. Germline V gives CDR1 KGHSH, CDR2 LQKENI. This CDR3 is built from 13 residues. Here the CDR3 reads CASSPENSREAFF. CDR3 bases: TGTGCCAGCTCACCGGAAAACAGCCGAGAAGCTTTCTTT.

The chain couples TRBV6-6 to TRBJ2-6; tentatively, D is TRBD1 or TRBD2 (5 bases each). V dropped 5 bases and J dropped 5 bases, with 16 bases sitting between them. This CDR3 spans 16 amino acids. Germline V gives CDR1 MNHNY, CDR2 SVGAGI (reference sequence). The CDR3 loop reads CASSDYRPPRANVLTF. The CDR3 DNA follows: TGTGCCAGCAGTGACTACAGGCCTCCGAGGGCCAACGTCCTGACTTTC.

This chain links TRBV4-3 with TRBJ2-5, with TRBD1 identical over 10 bases. This CDR3 has 16 residues. Germline V gene data show CDR1 as LGHNA and CDR2 as YSLEER. V lost 0 bases and J lost 4; bases outside the gene matches: 5. CDR3 in DNA: TGCGCCAGCAGCCAAGATTGGGACAGGGGAAGAGAGACCCAGTACTTC. Translated: CASSQDWDRGRETQYF.

The chain has TRBV4-2 and TRBJ1-1, with TRBD1 as a possible D gene (5 bases). This CDR3 is 13 amino acids long. Germline V gene sequence: CDR1 LGHNA, CDR2 YNFKEQ. V lost 0 bases, J lost 7 bases, and 9 bases lay in between. CDR3 amino acids: CASSQDAGHEAFF. The CDR3 DNA sequence: TGTGCCAGCAGCCAAGATGCCGGACATGAAGCTTTCTTT.

The V gene is TRBV7-8, the J gene TRBJ2-5, with 8 bases matching TRBD1. The CDR3 is 15 amino acids. Germline lookup yields CDR1 SGHVS and CDR2 FQNEAQ. Trimming removed 4 bases from V and 5 bases from J; junction bases left unmatched: 9. This CDR3 is CASSWDRWPYETQYF. The CDR3 DNA sequence: TGTGCCAGCAGCTGGGACAGGTGGCCTTACGAGACCCAGTACTTC.

The rearrangement uses TRBV6-6 and TRBJ1-6; 7 nucleotides line up with TRBD1. Germline-derived CDR1 and CDR2 are MNHNY and SVGAGI (reference sequence). J was trimmed by 9 bases and V by 4 bases; bases with no gene match: 6. The CDR3 loop spans 14 amino acids. CDR3 sequence (DNA): TGTGCCAGCAGTTTACAGGGGCATAGTTCACCCCTCCACTTT. Protein: CASSLQGHSSPLHF.

Concerning this clone itself: The junction shows a germline mismatch at one end, possibly a read error. The rearrangement joins TRBV7-2 to TRBJ2-1; D gene ambiguous. The CDR3 contains 14 residues. In germline, CDR1 is SGHTA, CDR2 FQGNSA. In nucleotides, the CDR3 is TGTGCCAGCAGTTTAGACGGTCCCTACAATGAGCAGTTCTTC. Protein: CASSLDGPYNEQFF.

V usage is TRBV4-3 and J usage is TRBJ2-3, with 8 positions matching TRBD1. The CDR3 runs to 15 residues. Germline V lookup: CDR1 LGHNA, CDR2 YSLEER. J was trimmed by 4 bases and V by 1 base; bases with no gene match: 4. The chain's CDR3 is CASSQGPGGPDTQYF. Here the CDR3 DNA reads TGCGCCAGCAGCCAAGGTCCAGGGGGCCCAGATACGCAGTATTTT.

The chain is built from TRBV6-5 and TRBJ1-2; D possibly corresponds to TRBD1 (5 bases). CDR1 MNHEY and CDR2 SVGAGI come from the germline V gene. This CDR3 is 13 amino acids long. Trimming stripped 6 bases from V and 1 base from J, with 9 bases between. The CDR3, as DNA: TGTGCCAGCAGGTTGGGGGGTAACTATGGCTACACCTTC. Translating it yields CASRLGGNYGYTF.

This sequence joins TRBV7-2 and TRBJ1-6, with D possibly TRBD1 on 5 matching bases. CDR1 and CDR2 (germline): SGHTA, FQGNSA. The ends were cut back, 5 bases at V and 10 bases at J, with 18 bases in the middle. The length of the CDR3 is 15 residues. CDR3 in DNA: TGTGCCAGCAGCCAAAAAGGACAATCAAGCTCACCCCTCCACTTT. This translates into CASSQKGQSSSPLHF. The full variable domain, completed using reference TRBV7-2 and TRBJ1-6, is GAGVSQSPSNKVTEKGKDVELRCDPISGHTALYWYRQSLGQGLEFLIYFQGNSAPDKSGLPSDRFSAERTGGSVSTLTIQRTQQEDSAVYLCASSQKGQSSSPLHFGNGTRLTVT.

The chain joins TRBV7-2 to TRBJ2-3; 9 bases agree with TRBD1. Looked up from germline, CDR1 is SGHTA and CDR2 is FQGNSA. J was trimmed by 4 bases and V by 7 bases; bases with no gene match: 12. The CDR3 totals 16 residues. The CDR3 loop reads CASTSLGGQGSDTQYF. As DNA, the CDR3 is TGTGCCAGCACCTCACTCGGGGGACAGGGATCAGATACGCAGTATTTT.

The genes are TRBV12-3 or TRBV12-4 and TRBJ1-1, with D possibly matching TRBD1 (6 bases). Trimming took off 3 bases at V and 5 bases at J, with 10 bases between the two ends. The CDR3 extends over 13 amino acids. Here the CDR3 DNA reads TGTGCCAGCAGTTTTCAGGGGATGACTGAAGCTTTCTTT. Protein product: CASSFQGMTEAFF.

The chain uses TRBV9 and TRBJ2-1; 7 bases agree with TRBD2. J gave up 0 bases and V 4 bases, and 7 bases lay outside the gene matches. The length of the CDR3 is 16 residues. The germline V gene has CDR1 SGDLS and CDR2 YYNGEE. The CDR3 DNA reads TGTGCCAGCAGCCCACCCCCGGGGGGCTCCTACAATGAGCAGTTCTTC. Translating it yields CASSPPPGGSYNEQFF.

The chain employs TRBV15 and TRBJ2-7; 7 nucleotides line up with TRBD2. Germline V lookup: CDR1 LNHNV, CDR2 YYDKDF (reference sequence). Germline trimming cut 1 base from V and 7 bases from J; bases unmatched to any gene: 4. The CDR3 length is 13 residues. The CDR3 is CATSRVFGGEQYF. CDR3 nucleotide sequence: TGTGCCACCAGCAGAGTATTCGGGGGGGAGCAGTACTTC.

The CDR3 DNA reads TGTGCCAGCTCACCACGGGGACAGGGGTTCGTCGAGCAGTACTTC. It yields the protein CASSPRGQGFVEQYF. The chain employs TRBV18 and TRBJ2-7, with TRBD1 matching over 10 bases. Germline CDR1 and CDR2: KGHSH and LQKENI. This CDR3 contains 15 residues. The J segment lost 6 bases and the V segment lost 1 base, leaving 6 bases of the junction unmatched.

The rearrangement links TRBV27 to TRBJ2-2; 8 positions agree with TRBD1. The CDR3 totals 14 residues. Germline-derived CDR1 and CDR2 are MNHEY and SMNVEV (reference sequence). V lost 7 bases, J lost 3 bases, and 4 bases stayed unmatched. Here the CDR3 DNA reads TGTGCCAGCACAGGGGGCTGGGACACCGGGGAGCTGTTTTTT. Translation: CASTGGWDTGELFF.

The V call is TRBV7-2, the J call TRBJ2-7; 7 bases map to TRBD1. This CDR3 is 15 amino acids long. Germline trimming cut 4 bases from V and 1 base from J; bases unmatched to any gene: 7. Germline CDR1 reads SGHTA; CDR2 reads FQGNSA. CDR3 DNA: TGTGCCAGCAGCTCCCCCGCGGACAGGTCCTACGAGCAGTACTTC. It translates to CASSSPADRSYEQYF. The variable domain in full, completed from reference TRBV7-2 and TRBJ2-7, reads GAGVSQSPSNKVTEKGKDVELRCDPISGHTALYWYRQSLGQGLEFLIYFQGNSAPDKSGLPSDRFSAERTGGSVSTLTIQRTQQEDSAVYLCASSSPADRSYEQYFGPGTRLTVT.

The chain is built from TRBV5-1 and TRBJ2-3; 15 bases are shared with TRBD2. The CDR3 has 18 residues. Germline V gives CDR1 SGHRS, CDR2 YFSETQ. V was clipped by 2 bases and J by 3 bases; unmatched bases: 7. The CDR3 bases are TGCGCCAGCAGCTTTGTGTCGGGACTAGCGGGGGGTACAGATACGCAGTATTTT. Protein sequence: CASSFVSGLAGGTDTQYF.

This clone has only a few counts. The rearrangement uses TRBV28 and TRBJ1-6; 7 nucleotides align to TRBD1. V shed 2 bases and J 5 bases; nucleotides not matched to a gene: 6. The CDR3 sequence is 16 residues long. Germline V lookup: CDR1 MDHEN, CDR2 SYDVKM. This CDR3 reads CASSLGRGIDNSPLHF. The CDR3 nucleotides are TGTGCCAGCAGTTTAGGCAGGGGGATAGATAATTCACCCCTCCACTTT.

The gene calls are TRBV13 and TRBJ2-5; 7 bases are shared with TRBD2. Unmatched junction bases numbered 13, after V lost 5 bases and J lost 7 bases. Germline V gene data show CDR1 as PRHDT and CDR2 as FYEKMQ (reference sequence). The CDR3 covers 15 residues. In nucleotides, the CDR3 is TGTGCCAGCAGCACACTCCTTCGGGGGAGGGGGACCCAGTACTTC. Encoded protein: CASSTLLRGRGTQYF.

The chain recombines TRBV6-4 with TRBJ2-1; 7 positions agree with TRBD2. This CDR3 contains 14 residues. Germline lookup yields CDR1 MRHNA and CDR2 SNTAGT. The ends lost 4 bases at V and 5 bases at J; junction bases unmatched: 5. CDR3 DNA sequence: TGTGCCAGCAGTGCTGGACTAGACAACAATGAGCAGTTCTTC. Its translation is CASSAGLDNNEQFF.